One sample yielded the 18 T cell receptor beta chains listed below, sequenced in a study of somatic mutations in cytotoxic T cells in rheumatoid arthritis. Measured with immunoSEQ multiplex PCR; TCRdb has only the in-frame clones, and not every one. Among approximately 12,000 clones listed, approximately 80% were seen once. Sequenced input: CD8+ T cells sorted from blood. Receptors originate from a man aged 50-60 years in good health.

V and J are TRBV19 and TRBJ2-1; possibly TRBD2 for D (5 bases). V lost 5 bases and J 3 bases, leaving 14 bases between the germline ends. There are 15 residues in the CDR3. Germline V gene lookup returns CDR1 LNHDA and CDR2 SQIVND (reference sequence). The CDR3 loop is CASSPATGLYNEQFF. For the CDR3, the DNA is TGTGCCAGTAGTCCGGCGACTGGACTCTACAATGAGCAGTTCTTC.

As concerns this clone: Other DNA sequences in this specimen translate into the identical CDR3. As DNA, the CDR3 is TGTGCCAGCAGTTACGGGCAGAACACTGAAGCTTTCTTT. This translates into CASSYGQNTEAFF. The genes are TRBV6-5 and TRBJ1-1, with D unclear. Trimming stripped 2 bases from V and 1 base from J, with 5 bases between. CDR1 and CDR2 from the germline V gene are MNHEY and SVGAGI. The CDR3 sequence is 13 residues long.

The gene calls are TRBV5-4 and TRBJ1-2; D is unresolved. CDR3 size: 15 residues. Trimming took 2 bases from V and 7 from J, leaving 18 bases between them. Germline V CDR1 and CDR2: SGHNT, YYREEE (reference sequence). This chain's CDR3 is CASSFTKAGKPGYTF. The CDR3 DNA follows: TGTGCCAGCAGCTTTACCAAGGCGGGCAAACCTGGCTACACCTTC.

The chain joins TRBV28 to TRBJ1-2; 9 bases fit TRBD1. This CDR3 comprises 15 residues. Losses at the gene ends were 2 bases for V and 6 bases for J; bases not matched to a gene: 7. In germline, CDR1 is MDHEN, CDR2 SYDVKM. The CDR3 here is CASSLGRTGAHGYTF. The DNA for the CDR3 is TGTGCCAGCAGTTTAGGTCGGACAGGGGCCCATGGCTACACCTTC.

The V call is TRBV2, the J call TRBJ1-5; TRBD1 aligns across 10 bases. The CDR3 sequence is 17 residues long. V was pared by 7 bases and J by 3 bases, with 12 bases of the junction left unmatched. Germline V gives CDR1 SNHLY, CDR2 FYNNEI. The CDR3 loop reads CASTAPGQGLFNQPQHF. Written as DNA, the CDR3 is TGTGCCAGCACTGCCCCGGGACAGGGGTTGTTCAATCAGCCCCAGCATTTT.

A single count supports this clone. This chain joins TRBV4-1 and TRBJ2-5; TRBD1 matches at 9 bases. V trimming: 5 bases; J trimming: 4 bases; junction bases outside the gene matches: 5. This CDR3 spans 14 amino acids. Germline V gene lookup returns CDR1 MGHRA and CDR2 YSYEKL. In DNA form, the CDR3 reads TGCGCCAGCAGCAAGGACAGGGGCCCAGAGACCCAGTACTTC. Its translation: CASSKDRGPETQYF.

This clone was seen a handful of times. The rearrangement joins TRBV9 to TRBJ2-3; 13 bases match TRBD2. V shed 3 bases, J shed 4 bases, and the junction held 5 bases outside the gene matches. The length of the CDR3 is 16 residues. Germline-derived CDR1 and CDR2 are SGDLS and YYNGEE. The CDR3 sequence is CASSAGTSGVSDTQYF. As DNA, the CDR3 is TGTGCCAGCAGCGCAGGGACTAGCGGGGTTTCAGATACGCAGTATTTT.

This sequence joins TRBV2 and TRBJ2-3, with TRBD1 matching 7 bases. Germline CDR1 is SNHLY and CDR2 is FYNNEI. CDR3 length: 14 amino acids. V shed 7 bases and J 3 bases; nucleotides not matched to a gene: 7. The CDR3 loop is CASMKDRNTDTQYF. The CDR3 nucleotides are TGTGCCAGCATGAAGGACAGGAATACAGATACGCAGTATTTT. Supplemented by reference TRBV2 and TRBJ2-3, the full variable domain reads EPEVTQTPSHQVTQMGQEVILRCVPISNHLYFYWYRQILGQKVEFLVSFYNNEISEKSEIFDDQFSVERPDGSNFTLKIRSTKLEDSAMYFCASMKDRNTDTQYFGPGTRLTVL.

V and J are TRBV27 and TRBJ2-3; 7 nucleotides match TRBD2. Germline assignment: CDR1 MNHEY and CDR2 SMNVEV (reference sequence). The CDR3 length is 15 residues. V lost 7 bases, J lost 2 bases, and 9 bases stayed unmatched. CDR3 residues: CASTDGTTPTDTQYF. The CDR3, as DNA: TGTGCCAGCACCGACGGGACTACCCCCACAGATACGCAGTATTTT.

Here the CDR3 reads CASSSRDRDHYTF. CDR3 DNA sequence: TGTGCCAGCAGCTCCCGCGACCGGGACCACTACACCTTC. The chain is built from TRBV13 and TRBJ1-2; D perhaps matches TRBD1 (5 bases). CDR3 length: 13 residues. Germline V gene lookup returns CDR1 PRHDT and CDR2 FYEKMQ (reference sequence). Trimming removed 4 bases from V and 10 bases from J, with 16 bases in between.

This chain connects TRBV9 to TRBJ1-3; TRBD1 aligns across 9 bases. J was trimmed by 2 bases and V by 2 bases; bases with no gene match: 2. Germline CDR1 is SGDLS and CDR2 is YYNGEE. This CDR3 spans 15 amino acids. The chain's CDR3 is CASSVGDRAGNTIYF. In DNA, the CDR3 is TGTGCCAGCAGCGTCGGGGACAGGGCTGGAAACACCATATATTTT. Based on the CDR3 plus reference TRBV9 and TRBJ1-3, the full variable domain is DSGVTQTPKHLITATGQRVTLRCSPRSGDLSVYWYQQSLDQGLQFLIQYYNGEERAKGNILERFSAQQFPDLHSELNLSSLELGDSALYFCASSVGDRAGNTIYFGEGSWLTVV.

The chain joins TRBV4-1 to TRBJ2-7; 11 positions agree with TRBD2. Germline assignment: CDR1 MGHRA and CDR2 YSYEKL. Trimming took 4 bases from V and 3 from J; bases not matched to a gene: 2. The CDR3 has 14 amino acids. CDR3 amino acids: CASSPGLADYEQYF. The CDR3 DNA follows: TGCGCCAGCAGCCCGGGACTAGCGGACTACGAGCAGTACTTC.

The rearrangement joins TRBV7-9 to TRBJ2-1; D is uncertain. Germline CDR1 and CDR2: SEHNR and FQNEAQ (reference sequence). There are 10 residues in the CDR3. Trimming shortened V by 1 base and J by 8 bases, and 0 bases separated the two germline ends. The CDR3, as DNA: TGTGCCAGCAGCTTAGATGAGCAGTTCTTC. It specifies CASSLDEQFF. Looking up the rest from reference TRBV7-9 and TRBJ2-1 gives the full variable domain: DTGVSQNPRHKITKRGQNVTFRCDPISEHNRLYWYRQTLGQGPEFLTYFQNEAQLEKSRLLSDRFSAERPKGSFSTLEIQRTEQGDSAMYLCASSLDEQFFGPGTRLTVL.

The chain is built from TRBV7-2 and TRBJ2-7; D gene unclear. Trimming shortened V by 4 bases and J by 0 bases, and 10 bases separated the two germline ends. Germline CDR1 reads SGHTA; CDR2 reads FQGNSA. The CDR3 extends over 14 amino acids. The CDR3 is CASSYYGYSYEQYV. The CDR3 DNA reads TGTGCCAGCAGCTACTACGGGTACTCCTACGAGCAGTACGTC.

The V and J genes are TRBV6-5 and TRBJ1-1; D remains ambiguous. CDR1 is MNHEY and CDR2 is SVGAGI in the germline V gene. The CDR3 sequence is 15 residues long. The V gene lost 0 bases and the J gene lost 0 bases, with 8 bases spanning the gap. CDR3 DNA sequence: TGTGCCAGCAGTTACTCCCCCCTCATGAACACTGAAGCTTTCTTT. The encoded protein is CASSYSPLMNTEAFF.

The gene calls are TRBV2 and TRBJ2-7; no clear D gene. This CDR3 comprises 15 residues. V was trimmed by 3 bases and J by 1 base, leaving 13 bases between them. Germline V gene data show CDR1 as SNHLY and CDR2 as FYNNEI. CDR3 sequence reads: CASSDSGTMSYEQYV. CDR3 DNA: TGTGCCAGCAGTGATAGTGGAACCATGTCCTACGAGCAGTACGTC.

The genes are TRBV6-6 and TRBJ2-2; D may be TRBD2 (5 bases). Germline values: CDR1 MNHNY, CDR2 SVGAGI (reference sequence). The V end lost 2 bases, the J end lost 2 bases, and 12 bases lay between the germline ends. The CDR3 sequence is 16 residues long. DNA of the CDR3: TGTGCCAGCAGTTACATTGGGCCGGGAAACACCGGGGAGCTGTTTTTT. Encoded protein: CASSYIGPGNTGELFF.

The gene calls are TRBV11-3 and TRBJ2-7, with 11 bases matching TRBD2. Germline V gene sequence: CDR1 SGHNT, CDR2 YENEEA. This CDR3 is 14 amino acids long. The J segment lost 7 bases and the V segment lost 2 bases, leaving 4 bases of the junction unmatched. CDR3 loop: CASSLIAGGPEQYF. Here the CDR3 DNA reads TGTGCCAGCAGCTTAATAGCGGGAGGGCCGGAGCAGTACTTC.